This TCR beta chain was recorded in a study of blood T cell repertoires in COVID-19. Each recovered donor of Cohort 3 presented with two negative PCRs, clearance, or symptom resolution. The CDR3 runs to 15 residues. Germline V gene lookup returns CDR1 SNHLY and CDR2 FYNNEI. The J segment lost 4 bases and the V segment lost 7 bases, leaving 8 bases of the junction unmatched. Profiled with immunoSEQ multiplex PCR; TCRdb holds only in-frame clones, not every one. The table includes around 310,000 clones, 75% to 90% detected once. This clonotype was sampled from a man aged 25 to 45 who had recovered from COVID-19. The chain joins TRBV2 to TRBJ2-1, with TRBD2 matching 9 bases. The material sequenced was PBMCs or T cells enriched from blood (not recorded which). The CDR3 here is CASTRAGGNYNEQFF. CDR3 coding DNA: TGTGCCAGCACACGGGCGGGGGGGAATTACAATGAGCAGTTCTTC.